What follows are 9 T cell receptor beta chains derived from one specimen sequenced in a study of cytomegalovirus exposure and HLA in healthy donors. Both 60 Vbeta primers and 13 Jbeta primers went into the PCR. Generated by immunoSEQ multiplex PCR, the TCRdb table keeps only in-frame clones and is missing some. The repertoire holds roughly 190,000 clones, with over 70% as singletons. Input material: PBMCs. The receptors were sampled from a young woman in good health and CMV-seronegative.

The sample holds a few counts of this clone. This chain uses TRBV9 with TRBJ2-5, with a possible D match to TRBD1 (6 bases). The CDR3 runs to 13 residues. The V gene lost 4 bases and the J gene lost 2 bases, with 9 bases spanning the gap. In germline, CDR1 is SGDLS, CDR2 YYNGEE. DNA for the CDR3: TGTGCCAGCAGCCCCGGACAGCAAGAGACCCAGTACTTC. The encoded protein is CASSPGQQETQYF.

The rearrangement uses TRBV9 and TRBJ2-5; 15 nucleotides agree with TRBD2. The junction had 16 bases not matched to a gene; V was cut back by 3 bases and J by 4 bases. CDR3 length equals 20 residues. Germline CDR1 SGDLS, CDR2 YYNGEE. The CDR3 DNA follows: TGTGCCAGCAGCGCCGTGGGACTAGCGGGGGGCAGGTTTTCGGGAGAGACCCAGTACTTC. It specifies CASSAVGLAGGRFSGETQYF.

The chain couples TRBV6-5 to TRBJ2-3; 8 nucleotides align to TRBD2. The CDR3 has 13 residues. CDR1 is MNHEY and CDR2 is SVGAGI in the germline V gene. With 6 bases clipped from V and 6 bases from J, the junction kept 5 bases outside the gene matches. The CDR3 region has the DNA TGTGCCAGCAGACAGACTAGCGCCGATACGCAGTATTTT. The encoded protein is CASRQTSADTQYF.

The J gene is TRBJ1-1, the V gene TRBV14; unclear D gene. CDR3 length: 13 amino acids. Trimming cost V 1 base and J 5 bases, with 8 bases left between them. Germline loops: CDR1 SGHDN, CDR2 FVKESK. CDR3 residues: CASSQVAGTEAFF. The CDR3 nucleotides read TGTGCCAGCAGCCAAGTAGCGGGGACTGAAGCTTTCTTT.

This rearrangement joins TRBV7-2 to TRBJ2-1, with D hard to call. This CDR3 has 13 amino acids. Germline assignment: CDR1 SGHTA and CDR2 FQGNSA. The V and J ends lost 3 bases and 4 bases respectively, with 7 bases between them. This chain's CDR3 is CASSFGFYNEQFF. The CDR3 bases are TGTGCCAGCAGCTTCGGGTTTTACAATGAGCAGTTCTTC.

The CDR3 bases are TGTGCCAGCAGTTCTCGACAAGCGAACACCGGGGAGCTGTTTTTT. This translates into CASSSRQANTGELFF. V usage is TRBV5-4 and J usage is TRBJ2-2; D ambiguous. The CDR3 is made up of 15 amino acids. Germline V gene sequence: CDR1 SGHNT, CDR2 YYREEE (reference sequence). V gave up 5 bases and J gave up 0 bases, with 11 bases separating them.

This chain links TRBV6-1 with TRBJ2-7; possibly TRBD2 for D (7 bases). The CDR3 is made up of 15 amino acids. Germline V gene sequence: CDR1 MNHNS, CDR2 SASEGT. The V end lost 4 bases, the J end lost 0 bases, and 13 bases lay between the germline ends. CDR3 residues: CASSGGGLISYEQYF. CDR3 DNA sequence: TGTGCCAGCAGTGGGGGGGGGCTCATCTCCTACGAGCAGTACTTC.

The chain employs TRBV5-1 and TRBJ1-1; D not certain. CDR1 and CDR2 (germline): SGHRS, YFSETQ. The CDR3 is made up of 14 amino acids. Between the trimmed V and J ends, which lost 6 bases and 5 bases, there was a span of 17 bases. The CDR3 loop is CASTHTATETEAFF. The CDR3 nucleotides read TGCGCCAGCACCCACACAGCAACTGAAACTGAAGCTTTCTTT.

This chain uses TRBV29-1 with TRBJ2-7; 10 bases align to TRBD2. The CDR3 is made up of 13 amino acids. Germline V gene data show CDR1 as SQVTM and CDR2 as ANQGSEA. The V segment lost 7 bases and the J segment 6 bases; nucleotides outside the gene matches: 9. The DNA of the CDR3 is TGCAGCGGTTTACGTAGCGGGAGGTCCGAGCAGTACTTC. Translating it yields CSGLRSGRSEQYF.